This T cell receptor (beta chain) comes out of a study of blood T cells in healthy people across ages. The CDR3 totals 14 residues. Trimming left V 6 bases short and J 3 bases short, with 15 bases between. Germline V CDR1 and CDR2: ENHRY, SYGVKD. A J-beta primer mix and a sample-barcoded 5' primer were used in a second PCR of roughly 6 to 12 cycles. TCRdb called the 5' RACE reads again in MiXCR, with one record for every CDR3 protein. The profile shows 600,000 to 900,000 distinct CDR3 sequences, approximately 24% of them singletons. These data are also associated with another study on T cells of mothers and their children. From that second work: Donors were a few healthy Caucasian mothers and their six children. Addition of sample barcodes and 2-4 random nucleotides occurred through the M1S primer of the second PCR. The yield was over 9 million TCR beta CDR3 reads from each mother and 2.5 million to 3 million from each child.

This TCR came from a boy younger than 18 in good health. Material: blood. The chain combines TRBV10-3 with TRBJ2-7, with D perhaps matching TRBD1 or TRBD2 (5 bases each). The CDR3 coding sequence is TGTGCCATCAGCCCTGGGACCCTTAACTACGAGCAGTACTTC. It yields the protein CAISPGTLNYEQYF.